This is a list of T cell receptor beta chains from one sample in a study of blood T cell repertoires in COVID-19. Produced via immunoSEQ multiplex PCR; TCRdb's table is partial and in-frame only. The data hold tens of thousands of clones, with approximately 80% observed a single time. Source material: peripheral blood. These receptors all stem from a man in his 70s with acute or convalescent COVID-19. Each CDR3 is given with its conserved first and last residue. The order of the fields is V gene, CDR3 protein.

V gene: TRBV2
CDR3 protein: CASLLTVSVADTQYF

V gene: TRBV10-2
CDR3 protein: CASSDSGATYNSPLHF

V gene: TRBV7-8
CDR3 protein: CASSPMGQLNQPQHF

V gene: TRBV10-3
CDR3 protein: CAISELQPGGATEQFF

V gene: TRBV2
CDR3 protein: CATTRQGEGTGELFF

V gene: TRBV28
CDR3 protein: CASRGTGRLETQYF

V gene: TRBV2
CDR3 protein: CASRLTSGGADTQYF

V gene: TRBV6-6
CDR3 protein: CASSYAGSTYGYTF

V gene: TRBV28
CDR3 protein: CASSLQAGGRETQYF

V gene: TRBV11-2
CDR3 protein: CASGRYGVANTEAFF

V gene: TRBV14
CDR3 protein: CASSQGASGSGETQYF

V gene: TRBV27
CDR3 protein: CASSLGAGWDNEQFF

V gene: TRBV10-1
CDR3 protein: CASSASTGGGYTF

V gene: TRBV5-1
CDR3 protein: CASSRGLAETQYF

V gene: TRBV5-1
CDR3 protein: CASSLDRVEKLFF

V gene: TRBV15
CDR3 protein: CATSRDLNNEKLFF

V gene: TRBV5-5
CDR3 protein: CASSLGLAATDTQYF

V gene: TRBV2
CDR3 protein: CASSEAPAQNLAEAFF

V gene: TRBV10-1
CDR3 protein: CASSENRGPDTQYF

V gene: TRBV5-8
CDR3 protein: CASSRRTAYATNEKLFF

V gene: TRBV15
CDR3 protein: CATSLRTGGADTQYF

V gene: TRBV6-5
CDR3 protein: CASSYTRDSPEAFF